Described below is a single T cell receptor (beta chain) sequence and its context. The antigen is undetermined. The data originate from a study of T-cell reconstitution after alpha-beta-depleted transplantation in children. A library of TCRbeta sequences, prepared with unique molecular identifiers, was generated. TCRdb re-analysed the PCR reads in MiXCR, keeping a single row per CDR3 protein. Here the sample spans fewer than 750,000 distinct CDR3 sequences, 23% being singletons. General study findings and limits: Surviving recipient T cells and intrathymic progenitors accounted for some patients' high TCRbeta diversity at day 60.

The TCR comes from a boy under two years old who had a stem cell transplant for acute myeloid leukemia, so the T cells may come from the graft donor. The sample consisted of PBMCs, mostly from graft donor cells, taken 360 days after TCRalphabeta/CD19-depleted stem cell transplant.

CDR3 amino acids: CAIAIYQPQHF. The CDR3, as DNA: TGTGCCATCGCTATCTATCAGCCCCAGCATTTT. The gene calls are TRBV10-3 and TRBJ1-5, with D hard to call. Germline CDR1 ENHRY, CDR2 SYGVKD. V gave up 8 bases and J gave up 5 bases, with 7 bases separating them. The CDR3 is 11 residues long.